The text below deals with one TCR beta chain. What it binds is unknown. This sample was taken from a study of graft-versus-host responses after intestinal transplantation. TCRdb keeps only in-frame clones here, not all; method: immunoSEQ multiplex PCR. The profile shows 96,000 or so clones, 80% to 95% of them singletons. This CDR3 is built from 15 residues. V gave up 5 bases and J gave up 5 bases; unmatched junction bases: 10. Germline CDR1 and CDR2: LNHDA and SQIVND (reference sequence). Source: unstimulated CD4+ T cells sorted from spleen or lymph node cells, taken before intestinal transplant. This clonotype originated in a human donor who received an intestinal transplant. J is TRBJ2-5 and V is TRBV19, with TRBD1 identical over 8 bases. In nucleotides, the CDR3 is TGTGCCAGTAGTGCGCGACAGGGGTTGGGGGAGACCCAGTACTTC. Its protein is CASSARQGLGETQYF.